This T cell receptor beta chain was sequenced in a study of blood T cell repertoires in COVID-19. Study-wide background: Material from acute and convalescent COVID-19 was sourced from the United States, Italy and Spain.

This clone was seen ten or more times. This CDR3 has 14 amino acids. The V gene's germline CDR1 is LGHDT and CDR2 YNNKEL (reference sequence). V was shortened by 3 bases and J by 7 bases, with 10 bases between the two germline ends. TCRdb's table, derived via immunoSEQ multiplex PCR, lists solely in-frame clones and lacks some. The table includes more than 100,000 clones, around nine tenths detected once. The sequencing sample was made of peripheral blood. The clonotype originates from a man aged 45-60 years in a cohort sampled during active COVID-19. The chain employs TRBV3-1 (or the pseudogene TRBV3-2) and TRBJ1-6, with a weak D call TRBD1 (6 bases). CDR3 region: CASSHGQGNSPLHF. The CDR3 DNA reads TGTGCCAGCAGCCACGGGCAGGGGAATTCACCCCTCCACTTT.